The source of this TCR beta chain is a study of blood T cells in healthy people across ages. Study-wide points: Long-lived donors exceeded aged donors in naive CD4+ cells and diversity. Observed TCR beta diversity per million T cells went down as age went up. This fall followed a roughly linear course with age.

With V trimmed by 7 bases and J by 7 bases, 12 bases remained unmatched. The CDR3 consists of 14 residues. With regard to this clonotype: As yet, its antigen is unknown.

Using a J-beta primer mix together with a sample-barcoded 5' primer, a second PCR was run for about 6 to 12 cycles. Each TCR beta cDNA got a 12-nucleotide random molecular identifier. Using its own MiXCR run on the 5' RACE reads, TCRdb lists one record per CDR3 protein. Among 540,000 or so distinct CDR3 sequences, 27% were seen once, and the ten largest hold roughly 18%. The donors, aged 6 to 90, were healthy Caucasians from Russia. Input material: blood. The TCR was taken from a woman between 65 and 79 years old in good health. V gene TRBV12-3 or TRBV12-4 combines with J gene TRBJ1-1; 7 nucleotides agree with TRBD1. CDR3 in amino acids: CASTMGRGEGEAFF. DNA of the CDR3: TGTGCCAGCACCATGGGCAGGGGGGAGGGTGAAGCTTTCTTT.